The present T cell receptor beta chain was sequenced within a study of CD8+ T cells in alopecia areata. Overall study: Severity scoring for treated patients was based on the percentage of affected scalp area. General observations from the study: Researchers reported that TCR sharing among patients proved less clear than in mice, possibly HLA-linked. Tofacitinib did not eliminate many expanded lesional clones from scalp or blood. Higher clonality than in normal scalp was seen in lesional scalp, especially alopecia totalis/universalis.

After isolation, RNA underwent reverse transcription to generate cDNA as the sequencing template. Assay used: immunoSEQ multiplex PCR; TCRdb lists only in-frame clones, some missing. The sample includes some 200,000 clones, about 60% of them seen just once. Treatment specified: oral pan-JAK inhibitor, 5-10 mg twice daily. Comment on this clone: Its matching antigen is unknown.

This CDR3 is 16 amino acids long. Unmatched junction bases numbered 5, after V lost 2 bases and J lost 0 bases. The germline V gene has CDR1 SGDLS and CDR2 YYNGEE. The TCR sequence derives from a human donor with alopecia areata. The material was CD8+ T cells sorted from blood, obtained at week 24, from a patient treated with tofacitinib. The chain recombines TRBV9 with TRBJ2-1; TRBD2 matches at 7 bases. The CDR3 DNA follows: TGTGCCAGCAGCGTCTGGCGGGGGAGCTCCTACAATGAGCAGTTCTTC. This translates into CASSVWRGSSYNEQFF.